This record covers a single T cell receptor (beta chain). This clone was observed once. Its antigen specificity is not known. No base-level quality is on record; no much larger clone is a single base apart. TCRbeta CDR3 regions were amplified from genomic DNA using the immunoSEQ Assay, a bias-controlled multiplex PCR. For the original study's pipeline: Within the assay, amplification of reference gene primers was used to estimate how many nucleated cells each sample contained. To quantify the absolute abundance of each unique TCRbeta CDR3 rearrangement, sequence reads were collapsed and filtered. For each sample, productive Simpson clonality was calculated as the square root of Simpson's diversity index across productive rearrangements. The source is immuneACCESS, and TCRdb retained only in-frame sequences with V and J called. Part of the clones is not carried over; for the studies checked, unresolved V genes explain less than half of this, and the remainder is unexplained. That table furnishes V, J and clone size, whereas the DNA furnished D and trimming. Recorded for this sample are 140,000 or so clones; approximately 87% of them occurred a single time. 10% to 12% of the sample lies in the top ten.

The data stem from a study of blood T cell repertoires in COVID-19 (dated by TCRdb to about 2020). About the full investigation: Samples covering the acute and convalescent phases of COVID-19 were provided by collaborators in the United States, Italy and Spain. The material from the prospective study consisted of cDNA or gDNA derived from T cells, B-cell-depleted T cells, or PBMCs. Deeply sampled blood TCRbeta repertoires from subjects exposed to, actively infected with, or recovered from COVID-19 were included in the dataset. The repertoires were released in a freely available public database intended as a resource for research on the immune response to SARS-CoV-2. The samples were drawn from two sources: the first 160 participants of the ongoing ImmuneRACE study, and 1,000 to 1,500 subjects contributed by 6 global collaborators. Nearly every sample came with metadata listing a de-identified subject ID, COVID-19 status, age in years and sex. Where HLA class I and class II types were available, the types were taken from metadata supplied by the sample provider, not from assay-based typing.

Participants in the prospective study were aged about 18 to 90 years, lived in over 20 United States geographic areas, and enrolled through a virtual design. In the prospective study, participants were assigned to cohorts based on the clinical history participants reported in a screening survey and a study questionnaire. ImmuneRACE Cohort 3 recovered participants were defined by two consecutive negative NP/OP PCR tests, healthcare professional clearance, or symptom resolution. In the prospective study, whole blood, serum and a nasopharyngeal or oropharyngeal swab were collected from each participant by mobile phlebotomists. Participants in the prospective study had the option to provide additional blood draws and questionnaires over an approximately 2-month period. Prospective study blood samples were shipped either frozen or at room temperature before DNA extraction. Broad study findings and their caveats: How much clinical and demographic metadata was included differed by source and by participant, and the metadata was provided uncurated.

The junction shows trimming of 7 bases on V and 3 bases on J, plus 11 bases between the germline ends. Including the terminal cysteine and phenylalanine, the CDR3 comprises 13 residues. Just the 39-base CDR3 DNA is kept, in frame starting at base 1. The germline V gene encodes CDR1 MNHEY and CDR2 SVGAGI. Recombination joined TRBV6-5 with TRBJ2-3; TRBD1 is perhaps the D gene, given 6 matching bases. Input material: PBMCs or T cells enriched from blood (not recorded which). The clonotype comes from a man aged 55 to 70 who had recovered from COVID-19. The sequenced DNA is TGTGCCAGCAATTTTCAGGGGACAGATACGCAGTATTTT. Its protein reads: CASNFQGTDTQYF.